This T cell receptor (beta chain) was found in a study of blood T cell repertoires in COVID-19. Assay used: immunoSEQ multiplex PCR; TCRdb lists only in-frame clones, some missing. The data contain approximately 15,000 clones, 83% of them singletons. The length of the CDR3 is 14 residues. Looked up from germline, CDR1 is SGHKS and CDR2 is YYEKEE (reference sequence). V was clipped by 6 bases and J by 5 bases, with 18 bases between them. Sequencing was done on a sample of peripheral blood. The origin of this receptor is a middle-aged man with active or convalescent COVID-19. The J gene is TRBJ2-7, the V gene TRBV5-5; tentative D call: TRBD1 (8 bases). CDR3 amino acids: CASNRGGNLHEQYF. The CDR3 DNA sequence: TGTGCCAGCAACAGGGGGGGTAACCTGCACGAGCAGTACTTC. The full variable domain, with the rest looked up from reference TRBV5-5 and TRBJ2-7, is DAGVTQSPTHLIKTRGQQVTLRCSPISGHKSVSWYQQVLGQGPQFIFQYYEKEERGRGNFPDRFSARQFPNYSSELNVNALLLGDSALYLCASNRGGNLHEQYFGPGTRLTVT.